Following are 27 T cell receptor beta chains from one sample sequenced in a study of cytomegalovirus exposure and HLA in healthy donors. Assay used: immunoSEQ multiplex PCR; TCRdb lists only in-frame clones, some missing. The repertoire holds approximately 160,000 clones, with approximately 88% as singletons. Sequencing was carried out using PBMCs. These receptors all stem from a woman aged 18-30 years in good health and CMV-seropositive.

This rearrangement joins TRBV5-1 to TRBJ1-1; D is unresolved. Looked up from germline, CDR1 is SGHRS and CDR2 is YFSETQ. This CDR3 region has 15 residues. Trimming shortened V by 0 bases and J by 3 bases, and 12 bases separated the two germline ends. The CDR3 DNA reads as TGCGCCAGCAGCTTGGTGGGTATCCGGGACACTGAAGCTTTCTTT. It specifies CASSLVGIRDTEAFF.

This clone was detected once. The chain recombines TRBV13 with TRBJ1-1; D not certain. The CDR3 is made up of 14 amino acids. V lost 0 bases to trimming and J lost 0 bases, with 5 bases between them. The germline gives CDR1 PRHDT, CDR2 FYEKMQ (reference sequence). The CDR3 sequence is CASSLGQMNTEAFF. CDR3 sequence (DNA): TGTGCCAGCAGCTTAGGCCAGATGAACACTGAAGCTTTCTTT.

V is TRBV19 and J is TRBJ2-5, with 8 bases matching TRBD2. This CDR3 has 15 amino acids. Germline V lookup: CDR1 LNHDA, CDR2 SQIVND (reference sequence). V was pared by 3 bases and J by 1 base, with 4 bases of the junction left unmatched. The chain's CDR3 is CASSIAGGGQETQYF. CDR3 nucleotides: TGTGCCAGTAGTATCGCGGGGGGCGGCCAAGAGACCCAGTACTTC.

This clone is a singleton in its sample. The genes are TRBV15 and TRBJ1-5, with a weak D call TRBD1 (6 bases). V gave up 4 bases and J gave up 5 bases, with 12 bases separating them. Germline CDR1 and CDR2: LNHNV and YYDKDF (reference sequence). CDR3 length: 14 residues. For the CDR3, the DNA is TGTGCCACCAGCATTACAGGGCCACATCAGCCCCAGCATTTT. Translation: CATSITGPHQPQHF.

V usage is TRBV5-1 and J usage is TRBJ2-2, with 14 bases identical to TRBD2. Trimming took 3 bases from V and 3 from J; bases not matched to a gene: 4. The CDR3 is 17 amino acids. CDR1 and CDR2 (germline): SGHRS, YFSETQ. The CDR3 region has the DNA TGCGCCAGCAGCTCGGGACTAGCGGGAGTTTACACCGGGGAGCTGTTTTTT. Its translation: CASSSGLAGVYTGELFF.

V usage is TRBV5-1 and J usage is TRBJ2-5; 9 bases agree with TRBD1. Trimming at V came to 7 bases and at J to 2 bases, leaving 6 bases not matched to a gene. The CDR3 sequence is 14 residues long. The germline V gene encodes CDR1 SGHRS and CDR2 YFSETQ. In DNA form, the CDR3 reads TGCGCCAGCGGCCGGGGACAGGGTCAAGAGACCCAGTACTTC. Its protein product is CASGRGQGQETQYF.

This chain connects TRBV10-3 to TRBJ2-7; 10 bases fit TRBD2. The CDR3 loop spans 14 amino acids. From germline, CDR1 is ENHRY and CDR2 SYGVKD. V was pared by 7 bases and J by 6 bases, with 9 bases of the junction left unmatched. The CDR3 sequence: CAIKILAGEGEQYF. The CDR3, as DNA: TGTGCCATCAAAATCCTAGCGGGAGAAGGCGAGCAGTACTTC.

This chain uses TRBV7-8 with TRBJ1-3; possible D gene TRBD1, 5 bases. The CDR3 loop spans 14 amino acids. Trimming removed 5 bases from V and 1 base from J, with 9 bases in between. From germline, CDR1 is SGHVS and CDR2 FQNEAQ. The CDR3 reads CASSQRGSGNTIYF. The CDR3 nucleotides are TGTGCCAGCAGCCAAAGGGGATCTGGAAACACCATATATTTT.

CDR3: CASSLAGGGDTQYF. DNA of the CDR3: TGTGCCAGCAGCTTAGCGGGAGGCGGAGATACGCAGTATTTT. The chain has TRBV7-3 and TRBJ2-3, with 8 bases aligning to TRBD2. The CDR3 has 14 residues. Germline values: CDR1 SGHTA, CDR2 FQGTGA. J was trimmed by 5 bases and V by 2 bases; bases with no gene match: 3. Together with reference TRBV7-3 and TRBJ2-3, the CDR3 gives the full variable domain: GAGVSQTPSNKVTEKGKYVELRCDPISGHTALYWYRQSLGQGPEFLIYFQGTGAADDSGLPNDRFFAVRPEGSVSTLKIQRTERGDSAVYLCASSLAGGGDTQYFGPGTRLTVL.

This clone appeared a single time. V usage is TRBV5-1 and J usage is TRBJ2-1; 12 nucleotides agree with TRBD2. CDR1 SGHRS and CDR2 YFSETQ come from the germline V gene. J gave up 7 bases and V 6 bases, and 14 bases lay outside the gene matches. This CDR3 has 17 amino acids. CDR3: CASTPISGLAGFNEQFF. As DNA, the CDR3 is TGCGCCAGCACCCCTATTTCGGGACTAGCGGGTTTTAATGAGCAGTTCTTC.

This chain links TRBV27 with TRBJ1-5; D unclear. The CDR3 contains 15 residues. The V gene's germline CDR1 is MNHEY and CDR2 SMNVEV (reference sequence). The ends were cut back, 8 bases at V and 1 base at J, with 15 bases in the middle. CDR3 loop: CASVAGRPSNQPQHF. CDR3 nucleotides: TGTGCCAGCGTTGCGGGTAGGCCCAGCAATCAGCCCCAGCATTTT.

The chain links TRBV2 to TRBJ2-6; D might be TRBD2 (5 bases). The germline CDR1 and CDR2 sequences are SNHLY and FYNNEI. Trimming cost V 6 bases and J 3 bases, with 12 bases left between them. The CDR3 length is 15 residues. The CDR3 here is CASRGSVFGANVLTF. CDR3 nucleotide sequence: TGTGCCAGCAGGGGGAGTGTCTTTGGGGCCAACGTCCTGACTTTC.

The chain employs TRBV6-6 and TRBJ2-5, with TRBD2 identical over 7 bases. The CDR3 totals 13 residues. J was trimmed by 5 bases and V by 5 bases; bases with no gene match: 5. The germline CDR1 and CDR2 sequences are MNHNY and SVGAGI (reference sequence). The CDR3 DNA follows: TGTGCCAGCAGTAGCGGGACCTGGGAGACCCAGTACTTC. It specifies CASSSGTWETQYF.

The chain carries TRBV12-5 and TRBJ1-3; no clear D gene. Germline CDR1 is LGHNT and CDR2 is FRNRAP. This CDR3 has 16 amino acids. Trimming removed 0 bases from V and 0 bases from J, with 9 bases in between. For the CDR3, the DNA is TGTGCTAGTGGTTTGGTACTATCGAGCTCTGGAAACACCATATATTTT. Its translation is CASGLVLSSSGNTIYF.

The chain links TRBV4-2 to TRBJ2-1, with D perhaps TRBD1 (6 bases). The V and J ends lost 0 bases and 7 bases respectively, with 10 bases between them. The CDR3 loop spans 14 amino acids. Germline values: CDR1 LGHNA, CDR2 YNFKEQ. CDR3 DNA sequence: TGTGCCAGCAGCCAAGACCACAGGGATAATGAGCAGTTCTTC. It encodes CASSQDHRDNEQFF.

V is TRBV28 and J is TRBJ1-1, with 7 bases that match TRBD1. Germline lookup yields CDR1 MDHEN and CDR2 SYDVKM. The CDR3 is 15 residues long. Trimming removed 6 bases from V and 4 bases from J; junction bases left unmatched: 11. The CDR3: CASRGIQGEFTEAFF. The CDR3 nucleotides read TGTGCCAGCAGGGGGATCCAGGGGGAGTTCACTGAAGCTTTCTTT.

The V call is TRBV6-1, the J call TRBJ1-5; maybe TRBD1 (6 bases). Germline V CDR1 and CDR2: MNHNS, SASEGT. Trimming pared 8 bases from V and 0 bases from J, leaving 14 bases between. The length of the CDR3 is 15 residues. The CDR3 is CASLRGGYSNQPQHF. The CDR3 region has the DNA TGTGCCAGCCTCCGGGGGGGCTATAGCAATCAGCCCCAGCATTTT.

The rearrangement uses TRBV5-4 and TRBJ2-3; 10 bases are a match to TRBD2. CDR1 and CDR2 (germline): SGHNT, YYREEE (reference sequence). This CDR3 has 16 residues. V shed 4 bases and J 0 bases; nucleotides not matched to a gene: 5. The CDR3 is CASSTGLADSTDTQYF. CDR3 nucleotides: TGTGCCAGCAGCACCGGACTAGCGGATAGCACAGATACGCAGTATTTT. Using reference TRBV5-4 and TRBJ2-3 for the parts outside the CDR3, the full variable domain is ETGVTQSPTHLIKTRGQQVTLRCSSQSGHNTVSWYQQALGQGPQFIFQYYREEENGRGNFPPRFSGLQFPNYSSELNVNALELDDSALYLCASSTGLADSTDTQYFGPGTRLTVL.

Comment on this clone: The junction departs from germline at one end; a sequencing error may be responsible. V and J are TRBV16 and TRBJ2-1; 9 bases are shared with TRBD2. CDR3 length: 16 residues. Looked up from germline, CDR1 is KGHSY and CDR2 is FQNENV. The CDR3 is CASNQKGTSLGNEQFF. The CDR3, as DNA: TGTGCCAGCAACCAAAAAGGGACTAGCCTGGGGAATGAGCAGTTCTTC.

The CDR3 nucleotides read TGCGCCAGCAGCTTGGCCTCCGGGACAGGGGATCAGTACTTC. Its translation is CASSLASGTGDQYF. The rearrangement uses TRBV5-1 and TRBJ2-4, with TRBD1 identical over 10 bases. V was clipped by 0 bases and J by 12 bases; unmatched bases: 6. CDR1 SGHRS and CDR2 YFSETQ come from the germline V gene. The CDR3 runs to 14 residues.

The chain recombines TRBV28 with TRBJ1-1; possibly TRBD1 for D (5 bases). The length of the CDR3 is 13 residues. Germline V gives CDR1 MDHEN, CDR2 SYDVKM. V lost 4 bases to trimming and J lost 4 bases, with 10 bases between them. This chain's CDR3 is CASSWRRATEAFF. CDR3 in DNA: TGTGCCAGCAGTTGGCGCAGGGCCACTGAAGCTTTCTTT.

This chain uses TRBV30 with TRBJ2-7; 7 bases map to TRBD1. The CDR3 sequence is 15 residues long. Trimming removed 3 bases from V and 0 bases from J; junction bases left unmatched: 8. Germline loops: CDR1 GTSNPN, CDR2 SVGIG (reference sequence). Here the CDR3 DNA reads TGTGCCTGGAGACAGGACAGGTTCTCCTCCTACGAGCAGTACTTC. Amino acid sequence: CAWRQDRFSSYEQYF. Looking up the rest from reference TRBV30 and TRBJ2-7 gives the full variable domain: SQTIHQWPATLVQPVGSPLSLECTVEGTSNPNLYWYRQAAGRGLQLLFYSVGIGQISSEVPQNLSASRPQDRQFILSSKKLLLSDSGFYLCAWRQDRFSSYEQYFGPGTRLTVT.

The rearrangement uses TRBV5-4 and TRBJ2-1; possibly TRBD2 for D (5 bases). This CDR3 contains 12 residues. Germline CDR1 and CDR2: SGHNT and YYREEE (reference sequence). V lost 4 bases, J lost 7 bases, and 9 bases lay in between. The CDR3 protein is CASSTLENEQFF. The CDR3 DNA reads TGTGCCAGCAGCACACTAGAAAATGAGCAGTTCTTC.

The chain joins TRBV5-1 to TRBJ2-4; D is perhaps TRBD2 (6 bases). Trimming cost V 2 bases and J 8 bases, with 17 bases left between them. The CDR3 totals 15 residues. Germline CDR1 SGHRS, CDR2 YFSETQ. CDR3 in amino acids: CASSLGWGDWDIQYF. The CDR3 DNA is TGCGCCAGCAGCTTAGGTTGGGGGGACTGGGACATTCAGTACTTC.

This clone was seen ten or more times. The CDR3 DNA reads as TGTGCCAGCACCCCCACTTTGAGCTCCTACGAGCAGTACTTC. It specifies CASTPTLSSYEQYF. The J gene is TRBJ2-7, the V gene TRBV6-6; no reliable D call. With 7 bases removed from V and 0 bases from J, the gap between germline ends came to 13 bases. CDR3 length: 14 amino acids. Germline CDR1 reads MNHNY; CDR2 reads SVGAGI (reference sequence).

This clone came up a few times. The chain employs TRBV5-1 and TRBJ2-1; the match to TRBD2 covers 13 bases. The germline V gene encodes CDR1 SGHRS and CDR2 YFSETQ. The CDR3 is 17 amino acids. Losses at the gene ends were 2 bases for V and 3 bases for J; bases not matched to a gene: 5. CDR3 amino acids: CASSLGGTSGNYNEQFF. Written as DNA, the CDR3 is TGCGCCAGCAGCTTAGGTGGGACTAGCGGGAACTACAATGAGCAGTTCTTC.

The V call is TRBV5-1, the J call TRBJ1-2, with TRBD1 identical over 7 bases. This CDR3 spans 16 amino acids. In germline, CDR1 is SGHRS, CDR2 YFSETQ. The V gene end was trimmed by 6 bases and the J gene end by 1 base; junction bases not matched to a gene: 12. The chain's CDR3 is CASKQWAGTVNYGYTF. CDR3 in DNA: TGCGCCAGCAAGCAATGGGCCGGGACAGTTAACTATGGCTACACCTTC.